This TCR beta chain came from a study of blood T cell repertoires in COVID-19. A single count supports this clone. Generated by immunoSEQ multiplex PCR, the TCRdb table keeps only in-frame clones and is missing some. The profile shows around 120,000 clones, more than 60% of them singletons. The receptor comes from a man aged 70-80 years with active or convalescent COVID-19. Material: peripheral blood.

The CDR3, as DNA: TGTGCCAGCAGTTACTCTGCTAGCGGGAGCTACGAGCAGTACTTC. This codes for CASSYSASGSYEQYF. The chain joins TRBV6-5 to TRBJ2-7; TRBD2 aligns across 10 bases. Unmatched junction bases numbered 2, after V lost 0 bases and J lost 3 bases. The CDR3 sequence is 15 residues long. Germline assignment: CDR1 MNHEY and CDR2 SVGAGI.